Listed below are T cell receptor beta chains from one sample, sequenced in a study of T cell changes during pregnancy in multiple sclerosis. Only in-frame clones appear in the TCRdb table, and some are missing; sequencing was by immunoSEQ multiplex PCR. The table shows about 69,000 clones, with around 92% occurring only once. The source material was peripheral blood, sampled in the third trimester of pregnancy. These receptors all stem from a female donor in good health, enrolled as a control in a pregnancy study. CDR3s include the opening cysteine and the closing phenylalanine or tryptophan.

TRBJ1-2 TRBV29-1 CSVERTGGAGYTF
TRBJ1-4 TRBV25-1 CASSEDGGGKLFF
TRBJ1-2 TRBV7-2 CASSLGGGRESYTF
TRBJ2-1 TRBV5-1 CASSLGGGGYQFF
TRBJ2-5 TRBV2 CASRVQGAPQETQYF
TRBJ2-3 TRBV6-1 CASRGSGSTDTQYF
TRBJ2-7 TRBV10-3 CAISEPTARNEQYF
TRBJ2-7 TRBV18 CASSPPGLDYEQYF
TRBJ1-6 TRBV6-1 CASSEGSSYNSPLHF
TRBJ2-5 TRBV19 CASSWVVRETPKAQYF
TRBJ2-2 TRBV4-1 CASSHLALGTAGELFF
TRBJ2-1 TRBV23-1 CASIRTSGGATVSYNEQFF
TRBJ2-7 TRBV11-2 CASSLGVGPYEQYF
TRBJ2-1 TRBV6-5 CASSPLAGGLYEQFF
TRBJ2-3 TRBV7-8 CASSTRVRDRVTDTQYF
TRBJ1-1 TRBV13 CASSSGQGAFF
TRBJ2-1 TRBV27 CASSFTSGGYYNEQFF
TRBJ1-5 TRBV6-5 CASSSGTGSGNQPQHF
TRBJ1-5 TRBV5-8 CASSLVAVSNQPQHF
TRBJ2-3 TRBV5-1 CASSPGTDSEDTQYF
TRBJ2-5 TRBV19 CASSIGWEGAQYF
TRBJ2-7 TRBV27 CASRREAGNHYEQYF
TRBJ2-7 TRBV6-1 CASSTGGARGDEQYF
TRBJ1-1 TRBV7-8 CASSKQGGTEAFF
TRBJ2-1 TRBV7-2 CASSVAGTSGWNEQFF
TRBJ2-1 TRBV7-8 CASSLIAGGWYNEQFF
TRBJ2-7 TRBV5-1 CASSFGGRAYEQYF
TRBJ2-7 TRBV7-8 CASSYGPEGEQYF
TRBJ2-1 TRBV27 CASSPQGGSNNEQFF
TRBJ1-3 TRBV18 CASSPKNLRGSGNTIYF
TRBJ1-5 TRBV7-2 CASSLVGNSNQPQHF
TRBJ1-5 TRBV5-6 CASSWGGVQPQHF
TRBJ2-3 TRBV7-8 CASSLRGSGADTQYF
TRBJ1-4 TRBV30 CAWGRRGEEKLFF
TRBJ2-5 TRBV11-2 CASSYQGGETQYF
TRBJ1-3 TRBV7-6 CASSLAAVGVWDTIYF
TRBJ1-3 TRBV29-1 CSVSGGGNTIYF
TRBJ2-5 TRBV7-3 CASSLVASGQETQYF
TRBJ1-2 TRBV6-5 CASSQGGGYTF
TRBJ1-2 TRBV19 CASSIAEPNYGYTF
TRBJ2-1 TRBV7-9 CASEVDISTNEQFF
TRBJ2-4 TRBV4-3 CASSQTSGGVDIQYF
TRBJ1-3 TRBV30 CAWIKPGGRRNTIYF
TRBJ1-1 TRBV2 CASKGGENTEAFF
TRBJ2-3 TRBV7-3 CASSLAGADTQYF